Detailed here is one T cell receptor (beta chain). The antigen remains undetermined. V shed 0 bases, J shed 6 bases, and the junction held 6 bases outside the gene matches. The CDR3 totals 15 residues. Germline loops: CDR1 MNHEY, CDR2 SVGAGI. These data are taken from a study of cytomegalovirus exposure and HLA in healthy donors. Across the study: The 130 or so validation repertoires, a later analysis reported, used the same platform as the roughly 660 repertoires from the first cohort.

Here immunoSEQ multiplex PCR was the method, and the copy in TCRdb shows in-frame clones only, minus some. The sample contains 190,000 or so clones, approximately 84% of which appear only once. Study-level findings and limits: Associated with cytomegalovirus, according to the listing, were around 170 TCR beta chains. The CMV antigen specificity of a few CMV-associated chains was confirmed through in vitro analysis. Whilst most TCR sequences proved rare, a subset of public TCRs occurred across many donors.

The receptor was derived from a woman aged 18-29 years in good health and CMV-seropositive. Specimen: PBMCs. The V and J genes are TRBV6-5 and TRBJ1-2; 8 bases align to TRBD1. In DNA, the CDR3 is TGTGCCAGCAGTTACTCCCCGGACAGGGTGAATGGCTACACCTTC. As protein: CASSYSPDRVNGYTF.